This is a list of T cell receptor beta chains from one sample in a study of blood T cell repertoires in COVID-19. TCRdb keeps only in-frame clones here, not all; method: immunoSEQ multiplex PCR. The repertoire includes about 21,000 clones, over 80% of them detected once, and roughly a fifth sits in the top ten. What was sequenced was peripheral blood. The receptors shown here come from a man older than 75 with active or convalescent COVID-19. Each CDR3 is given with its conserved first and last residue. A D gene is named only where the DNA matches it firmly. Where a row states a size, it is once, few, many or the class of an expanded clone; other rows omit it.

>once|TRBJ1-3|.|TRBV6-1
TGTGCCAGCAGTGAATTTGGGAACAGGCGTGGAAACACCATATATTTT
CASSEFGNRRGNTIYF
>once|TRBJ1-1|.|TRBV7-9
TGTGCCAGCACGATGGATTATATGAACACTGAAGCTTTCTTT
CASTMDYMNTEAFF
>.|TRBJ1-4|.|TRBV4-3
TGCGCCAGCAGCCGCGATGCGGGAGCGACTAATGAAAAACTGTTTTTT
CASSRDAGATNEKLFF
>.|TRBJ2-1|TRBD2|TRBV5-5
TGTGCCAGCAGCTTGCCTAGCGGGAGGACTGAGCAGTTCTTC
CASSLPSGRTEQFF
>once|TRBJ2-7|TRBD1|TRBV19
TGTGCCAGTAGTACAGCGCACGGCGGGACAGGCCGTATAGGGCAGTACTTC
CASSTAHGGTGRIGQYF
>.|TRBJ2-1|.|TRBV7-6
TGTGCCAGCAGCTTAGCGTCAACAGCACTTATCTACAATGAGCAGTTCTTC
CASSLASTALIYNEQFF
>.|TRBJ1-2|.|TRBV5-1
TGCGCCAGCAGCTTGCACCAGCGCGATGGCTACACCTTC
CASSLHQRDGYTF
>few|TRBJ1-1|.|TRBV6-5
TGTGCCAGCAATTTACAGGGAAGTACTGAAGCTTTCTTT
CASNLQGSTEAFF
>.|TRBJ2-1|TRBD1|TRBV6-6
TGTGCCAGCAGTTACGGGACAGGGTTCGATGAGCAGTTCTTC
CASSYGTGFDEQFF
>.|TRBJ2-2|.|TRBV7-2
TGTGCCAGCAGCGGCCCTACAGAGAACACCGGGGAGCTGTTTTTT
CASSGPTENTGELFF
>.|TRBJ2-7|TRBD2|TRBV18
TGTGCCAGCTCACCTACTAGCGGGAGTACCTACGAGCAGTACTTC
CASSPTSGSTYEQYF
>.|TRBJ2-3|.|TRBV11-2
TGTGCCAGCAGCGCCAGGGAAATCACAGATACGCAGTATTTT
CASSAREITDTQYF
>few|TRBJ2-7|TRBD1|TRBV6-5
TGTGCCAGCAGTTACTATCGGACAGGGTCCTACGAGCAGTACTTC
CASSYYRTGSYEQYF
>.|TRBJ1-1|.|TRBV19
TGTGCCAGTAGTATGACAGCTTCAAGGACTGAAGCTTTCTTT
CASSMTASRTEAFF
>few|TRBJ2-2|TRBD1|TRBV19
TGTGCCATCTCGACAGGGCCGGCCGGGGAGCTGTTTTTT
CAISTGPAGELFF
>once|TRBJ2-7|.|TRBV5-6
TGTGCCAGCAGCTTCCCCGGGACCTACGAGCAGTACTTC
CASSFPGTYEQYF
>once|TRBJ2-3|.|TRBV5-8
TGTGCCAGCAGCTTGATCCGCTCGGGGACAGATACGCAGTATTTT
CASSLIRSGTDTQYF
>few|TRBJ2-3|TRBD1|TRBV11-2
TGTGCCAGCAGCATGATCCGGACAGGTCCCAACCTCAATTTT
CASSMIRTGPNLNF
>.|TRBJ2-3|TRBD2|TRBV9
TGTGCCAGCAGCGTAGGAGGGGTAGCGGGGCCAGATACGCAGTATTTT
CASSVGGVAGPDTQYF
>.|TRBJ1-2|TRBD1|TRBV24-1
TGTGCCACCATTCACGGACAGGGAGGCCTTTTAATCTATGGCTACACCTTC
CATIHGQGGLLIYGYTF
>.|TRBJ2-7|TRBD2|TRBV28
TGTGCCAGCAGTCCTATCAGCGGGGGGTGGCCCTACGAGCAGTACTTC
CASSPISGGWPYEQYF
>.|TRBJ2-7|TRBD2|TRBV7-3
TGTGCCAGCAGCTTAATGGGGACTACCTCAAGCGAGCAGTACTTC
CASSLMGTTSSEQYF
>.|TRBJ2-5|TRBD1|TRBV7-2
TGTGCCAGCAGCTCCCGACAGGGCCTGGAAGAGACCCAGTACTTC
CASSSRQGLEETQYF
>.|TRBJ2-1|.|TRBV19
TGTGCCAGTAGAAACCGGAGCTCCTACAATGAGCAGTTCTTC
CASRNRSSYNEQFF
>.|TRBJ2-3|.|TRBV5-1
TGCGCCAGCCACGGTAATCCTAGCACAGATACGCAGTATTTT
CASHGNPSTDTQYF
>.|TRBJ2-2|TRBD2|TRBV18
TGTGCCAGCTCACCAGAAGCGGGATTAAGGGAGCTGTTTTTT
CASSPEAGLRELFF